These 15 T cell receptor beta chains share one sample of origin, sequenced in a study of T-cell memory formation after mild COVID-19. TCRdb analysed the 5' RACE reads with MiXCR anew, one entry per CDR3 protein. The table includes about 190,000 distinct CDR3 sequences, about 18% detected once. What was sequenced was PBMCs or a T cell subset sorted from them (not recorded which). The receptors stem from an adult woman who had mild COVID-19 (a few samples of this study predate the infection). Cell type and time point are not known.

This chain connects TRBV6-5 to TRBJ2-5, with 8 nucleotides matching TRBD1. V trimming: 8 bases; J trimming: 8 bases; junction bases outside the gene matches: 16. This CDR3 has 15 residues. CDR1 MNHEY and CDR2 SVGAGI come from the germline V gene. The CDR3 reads CASLPVHTGGGTQYF. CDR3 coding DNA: TGTGCCAGCCTACCGGTTCATACAGGGGGAGGAACCCAGTACTTC.

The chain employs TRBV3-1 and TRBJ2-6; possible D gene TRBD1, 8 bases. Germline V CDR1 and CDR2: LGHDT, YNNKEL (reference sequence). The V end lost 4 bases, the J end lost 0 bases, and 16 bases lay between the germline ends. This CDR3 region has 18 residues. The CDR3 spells CASSRRTGRVSGANVLTF. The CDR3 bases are TGTGCCAGCAGCCGCCGGACAGGGAGGGTCTCTGGGGCCAACGTCCTGACTTTC.

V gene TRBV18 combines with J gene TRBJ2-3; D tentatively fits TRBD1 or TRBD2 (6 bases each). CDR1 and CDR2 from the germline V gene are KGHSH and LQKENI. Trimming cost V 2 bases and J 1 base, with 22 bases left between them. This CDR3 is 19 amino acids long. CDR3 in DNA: TGTGCCAGCTCACCAAAGGACCTCCCACGGGGGCTACGCACAGATACGCAGTATTTT. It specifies CASSPKDLPRGLRTDTQYF.

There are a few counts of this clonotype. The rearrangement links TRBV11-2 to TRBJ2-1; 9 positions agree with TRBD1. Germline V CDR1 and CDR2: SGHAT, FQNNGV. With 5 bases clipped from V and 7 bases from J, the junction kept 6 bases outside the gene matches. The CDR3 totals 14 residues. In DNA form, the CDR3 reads TGTGCCAGCAGCCATCCCGGGACAGGGAATGAGCAGTTCTTC. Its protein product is CASSHPGTGNEQFF.

The CDR3 protein is CSLGQEKLFF. In DNA, the CDR3 is TGCAGTCTAGGGCAGGAAAAACTGTTTTTT. This chain connects TRBV20-1 to TRBJ1-4; D not resolved. This CDR3 has 10 residues. V gave up 8 bases and J gave up 8 bases, with 9 bases separating them. CDR1 is DFQATT, CDR2 SNEGSKA, per germline (reference sequence).

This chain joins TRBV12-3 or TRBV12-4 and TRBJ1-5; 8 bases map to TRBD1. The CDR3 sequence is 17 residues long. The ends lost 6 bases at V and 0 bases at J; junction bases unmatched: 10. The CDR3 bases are TGTGCCAGCAGGAGAGGGGACAGGAGTTATAGCAATCAGCCCCAGCATTTT. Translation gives CASRRGDRSYSNQPQHF.

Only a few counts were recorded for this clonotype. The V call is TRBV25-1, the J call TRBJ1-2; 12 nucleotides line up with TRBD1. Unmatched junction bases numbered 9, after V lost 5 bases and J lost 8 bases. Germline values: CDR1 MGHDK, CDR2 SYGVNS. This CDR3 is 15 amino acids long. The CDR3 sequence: CASSTPGQGAGGYTF. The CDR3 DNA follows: TGTGCCAGCAGTACCCCGGGACAGGGGGCAGGCGGCTACACCTTC.

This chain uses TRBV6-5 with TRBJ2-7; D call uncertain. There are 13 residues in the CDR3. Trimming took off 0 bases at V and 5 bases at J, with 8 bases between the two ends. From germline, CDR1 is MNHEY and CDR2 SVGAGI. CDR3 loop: CASSYSLRNEQYF. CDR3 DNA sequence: TGTGCCAGCAGTTACTCGCTCCGGAACGAGCAGTACTTC.

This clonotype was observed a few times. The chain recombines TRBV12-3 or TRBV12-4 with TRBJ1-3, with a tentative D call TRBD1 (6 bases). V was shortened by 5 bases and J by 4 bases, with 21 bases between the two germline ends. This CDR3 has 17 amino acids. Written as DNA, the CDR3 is TGTGCCAGCAGTCCCATTCTCTACAGGGCAGACGGAAACACCATATATTTT. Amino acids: CASSPILYRADGNTIYF.

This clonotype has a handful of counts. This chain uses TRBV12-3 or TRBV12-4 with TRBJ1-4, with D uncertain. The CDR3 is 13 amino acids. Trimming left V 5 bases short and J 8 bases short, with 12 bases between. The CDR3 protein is CASSRASGEKLFF. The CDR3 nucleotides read TGTGCCAGCAGTCGAGCATCGGGGGAAAAACTGTTTTTT.

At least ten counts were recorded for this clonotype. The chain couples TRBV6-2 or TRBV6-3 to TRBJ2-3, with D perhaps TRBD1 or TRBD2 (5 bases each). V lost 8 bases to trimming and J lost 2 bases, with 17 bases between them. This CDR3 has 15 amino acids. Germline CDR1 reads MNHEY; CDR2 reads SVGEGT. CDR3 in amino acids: CASGAGTHITDTQYF. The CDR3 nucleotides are TGTGCCAGCGGAGCCGGGACCCACATCACAGATACGCAGTATTTT.

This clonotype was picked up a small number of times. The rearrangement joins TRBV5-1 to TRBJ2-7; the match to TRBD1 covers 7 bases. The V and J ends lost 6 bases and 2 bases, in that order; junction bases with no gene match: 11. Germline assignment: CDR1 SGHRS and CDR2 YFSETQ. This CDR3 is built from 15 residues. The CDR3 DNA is TGCGCCAGCACCCCCTATAGGACAGGCACCTACGAGCAGTACTTC. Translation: CASTPYRTGTYEQYF.

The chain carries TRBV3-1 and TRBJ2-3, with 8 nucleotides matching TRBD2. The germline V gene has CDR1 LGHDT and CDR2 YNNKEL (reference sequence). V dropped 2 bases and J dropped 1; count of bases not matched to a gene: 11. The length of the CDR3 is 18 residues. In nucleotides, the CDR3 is TGTGCCAGCAGCCAAACCCTCGGGGGAGCGGGGGGCACAGATACGCAGTATTTT. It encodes CASSQTLGGAGGTDTQYF.

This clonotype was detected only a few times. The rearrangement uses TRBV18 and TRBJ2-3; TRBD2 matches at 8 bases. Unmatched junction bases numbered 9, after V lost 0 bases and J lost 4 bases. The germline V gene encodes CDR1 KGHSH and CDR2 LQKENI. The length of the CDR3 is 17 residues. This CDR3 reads CASSPPGLAGTADTQYF. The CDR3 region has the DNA TGTGCCAGCTCACCACCTGGACTAGCAGGTACTGCAGATACGCAGTATTTT.

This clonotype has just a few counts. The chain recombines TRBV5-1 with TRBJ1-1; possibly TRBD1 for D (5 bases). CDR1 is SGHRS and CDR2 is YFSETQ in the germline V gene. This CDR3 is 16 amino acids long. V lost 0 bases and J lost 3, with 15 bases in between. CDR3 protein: CASSLDGAAGYTEAFF. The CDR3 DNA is TGCGCCAGCAGCTTGGACGGGGCGGCGGGTTACACTGAAGCTTTCTTT. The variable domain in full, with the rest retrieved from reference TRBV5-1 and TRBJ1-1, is KAGVTQTPRYLIKTRGQQVTLSCSPISGHRSVSWYQQTPGQGLQFLFEYFSETQRNKGNFPGRFSGRQFSNSRSEMNVSTLELGDSALYLCASSLDGAAGYTEAFFGQGTRLTVV.